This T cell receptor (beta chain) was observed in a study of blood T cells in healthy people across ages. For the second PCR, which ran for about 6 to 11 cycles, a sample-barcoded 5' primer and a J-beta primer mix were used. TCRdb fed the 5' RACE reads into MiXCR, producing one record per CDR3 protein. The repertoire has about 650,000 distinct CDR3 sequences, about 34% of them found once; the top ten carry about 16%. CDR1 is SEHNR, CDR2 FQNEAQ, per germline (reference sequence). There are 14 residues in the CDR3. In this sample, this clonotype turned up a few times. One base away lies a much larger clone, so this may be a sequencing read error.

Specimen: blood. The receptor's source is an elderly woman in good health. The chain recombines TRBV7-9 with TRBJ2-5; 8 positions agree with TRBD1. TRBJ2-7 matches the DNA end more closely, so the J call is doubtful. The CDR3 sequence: CASNRQGPFNEQYF. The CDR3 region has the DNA TGTGCCAGCAACAGACAGGGGCCTTTTAACGAGCAGTACTTC.